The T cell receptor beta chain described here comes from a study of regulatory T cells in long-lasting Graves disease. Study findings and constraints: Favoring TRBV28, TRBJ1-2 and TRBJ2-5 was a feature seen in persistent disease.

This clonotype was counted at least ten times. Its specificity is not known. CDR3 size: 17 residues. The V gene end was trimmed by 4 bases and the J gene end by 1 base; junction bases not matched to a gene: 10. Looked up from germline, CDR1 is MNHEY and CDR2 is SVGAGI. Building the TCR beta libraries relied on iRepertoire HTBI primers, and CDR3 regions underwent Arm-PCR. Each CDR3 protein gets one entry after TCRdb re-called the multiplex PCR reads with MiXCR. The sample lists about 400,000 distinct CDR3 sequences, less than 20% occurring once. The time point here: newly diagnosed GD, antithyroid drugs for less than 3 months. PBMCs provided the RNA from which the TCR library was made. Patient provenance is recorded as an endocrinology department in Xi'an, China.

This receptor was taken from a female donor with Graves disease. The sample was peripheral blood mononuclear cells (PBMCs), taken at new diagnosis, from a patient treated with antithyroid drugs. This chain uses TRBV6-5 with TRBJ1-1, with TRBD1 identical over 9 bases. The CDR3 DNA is TGTGCCAGCAGTTCCCTAGTGGGACAGGGCTCGAACACTGAAGCTTTCTTT. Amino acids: CASSSLVGQGSNTEAFF.